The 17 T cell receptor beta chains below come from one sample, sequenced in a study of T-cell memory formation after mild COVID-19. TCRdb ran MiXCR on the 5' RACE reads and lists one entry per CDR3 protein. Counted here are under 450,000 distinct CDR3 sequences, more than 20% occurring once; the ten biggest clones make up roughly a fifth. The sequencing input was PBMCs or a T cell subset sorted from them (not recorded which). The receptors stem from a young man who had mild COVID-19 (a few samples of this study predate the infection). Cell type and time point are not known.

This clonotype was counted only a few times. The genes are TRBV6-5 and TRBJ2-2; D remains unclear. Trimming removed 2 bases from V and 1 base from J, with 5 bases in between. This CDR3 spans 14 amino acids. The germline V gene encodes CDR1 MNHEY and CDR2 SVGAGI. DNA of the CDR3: TGTGCCAGCAGTTACAGCCAGAACACCGGGGAGCTGTTTTTT. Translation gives CASSYSQNTGELFF.

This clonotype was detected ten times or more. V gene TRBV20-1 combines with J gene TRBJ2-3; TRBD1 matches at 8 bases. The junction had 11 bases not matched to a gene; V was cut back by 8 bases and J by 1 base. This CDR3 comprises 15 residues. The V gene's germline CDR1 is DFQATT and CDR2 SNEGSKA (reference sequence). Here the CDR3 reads CSSNQGAWGTDTQYF. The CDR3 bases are TGCAGTTCGAACCAGGGGGCTTGGGGCACAGATACGCAGTATTTT.

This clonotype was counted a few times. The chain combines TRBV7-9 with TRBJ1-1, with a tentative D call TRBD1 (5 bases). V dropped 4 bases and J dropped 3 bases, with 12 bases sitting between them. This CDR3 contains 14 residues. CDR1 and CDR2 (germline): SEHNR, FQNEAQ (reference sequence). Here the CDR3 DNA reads TGTGCCAGCAGCTCCCAATCGGGGGACACTGAAGCTTTCTTT. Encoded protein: CASSSQSGDTEAFF. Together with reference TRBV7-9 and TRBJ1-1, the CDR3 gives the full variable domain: DTGVSQNPRHKITKRGQNVTFRCDPISEHNRLYWYRQTLGQGPEFLTYFQNEAQLEKSRLLSDRFSAERPKGSFSTLEIQRTEQGDSAMYLCASSSQSGDTEAFFGQGTRLTVV.

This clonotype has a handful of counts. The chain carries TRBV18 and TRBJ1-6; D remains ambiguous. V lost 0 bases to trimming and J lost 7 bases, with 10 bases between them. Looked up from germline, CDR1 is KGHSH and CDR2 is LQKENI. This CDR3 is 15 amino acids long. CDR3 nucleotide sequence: TGTGCCAGCTCACCACCGATGACGCGAAATTCACCCCTCCACTTT. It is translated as CASSPPMTRNSPLHF. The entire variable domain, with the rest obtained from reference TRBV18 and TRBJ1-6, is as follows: NAGVMQNPRHLVRRRGQEARLRCSPMKGHSHVYWYRQLPEEGLKFMVYLQKENIIDESGMPKERFSAEFPKEGPSILRIQQVVRGDSAAYFCASSPPMTRNSPLHFGNGTRLTVT.

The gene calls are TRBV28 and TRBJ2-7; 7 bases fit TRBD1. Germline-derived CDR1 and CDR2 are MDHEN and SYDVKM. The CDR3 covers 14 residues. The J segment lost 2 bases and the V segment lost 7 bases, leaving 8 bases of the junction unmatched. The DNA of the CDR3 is TGTGCCAGCACCCGCCCCGACAGGGCCTACGAGCAGTACGTC. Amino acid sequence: CASTRPDRAYEQYV.

CDR3 amino acids: CASTGTAHTEAFF. The CDR3 nucleotides read TGTGCCAGTACCGGGACAGCTCACACTGAAGCTTTCTTT. The chain carries TRBV19 and TRBJ1-1, with 7 bases aligning to TRBD1. There are 13 residues in the CDR3. CDR1 is LNHDA and CDR2 is SQIVND in the germline V gene (reference sequence). J was trimmed by 3 bases and V by 7 bases; bases with no gene match: 5.

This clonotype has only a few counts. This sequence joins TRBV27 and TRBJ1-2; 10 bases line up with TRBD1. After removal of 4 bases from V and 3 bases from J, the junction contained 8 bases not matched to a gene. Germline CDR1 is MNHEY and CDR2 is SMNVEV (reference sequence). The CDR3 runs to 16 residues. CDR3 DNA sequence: TGTGCCAGCAGTTCCTACTTTGGGACAGGGGACTATGGCTACACCTTC. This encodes CASSSYFGTGDYGYTF.

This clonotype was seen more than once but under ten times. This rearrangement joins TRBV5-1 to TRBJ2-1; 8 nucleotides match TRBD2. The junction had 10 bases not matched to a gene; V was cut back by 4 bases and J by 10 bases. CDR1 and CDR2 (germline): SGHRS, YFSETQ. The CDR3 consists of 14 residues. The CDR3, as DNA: TGCGCCAGCAGCCCTGGGACTAGAGGGAGGGAGCAGTTCTTC. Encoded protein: CASSPGTRGREQFF.

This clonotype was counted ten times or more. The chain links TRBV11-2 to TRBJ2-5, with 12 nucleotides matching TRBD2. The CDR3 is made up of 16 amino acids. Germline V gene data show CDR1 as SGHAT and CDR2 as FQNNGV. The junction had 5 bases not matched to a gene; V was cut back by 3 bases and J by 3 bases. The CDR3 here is CASSLAASGGEETQYF. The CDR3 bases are TGTGCCAGCAGCTTGGCAGCTAGCGGGGGGGAAGAGACCCAGTACTTC. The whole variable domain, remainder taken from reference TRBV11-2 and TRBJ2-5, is EAGVAQSPRYKIIEKRQSVAFWCNPISGHATLYWYQQILGQGPKLLIQFQNNGVVDDSQLPKDRFSAERLKGVDSTLKIQPAKLEDSAVYLCASSLAASGGEETQYFGPGTRLLVL.

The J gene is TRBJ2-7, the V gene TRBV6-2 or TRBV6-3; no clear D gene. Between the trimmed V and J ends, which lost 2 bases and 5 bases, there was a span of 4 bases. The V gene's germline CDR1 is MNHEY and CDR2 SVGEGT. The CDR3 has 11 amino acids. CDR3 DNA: TGTGCCAGCAGTTACCGGAACGAGCAGTACTTC. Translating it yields CASSYRNEQYF.

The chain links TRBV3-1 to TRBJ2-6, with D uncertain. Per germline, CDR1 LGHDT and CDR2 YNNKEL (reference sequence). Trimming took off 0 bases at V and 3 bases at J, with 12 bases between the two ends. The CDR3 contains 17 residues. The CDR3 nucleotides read TGTGCCAGCAGCCAAGAGAGGTCGGGTGGTGGGGCCAACGTCCTGACTTTC. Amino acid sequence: CASSQERSGGGANVLTF.

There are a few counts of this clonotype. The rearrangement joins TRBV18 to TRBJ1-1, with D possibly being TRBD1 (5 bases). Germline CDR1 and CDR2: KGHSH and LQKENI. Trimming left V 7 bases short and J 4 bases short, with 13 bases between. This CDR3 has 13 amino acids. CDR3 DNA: TGTGCCAGCTTCGCCTCGAGGGGCACTGAAGCTTTCTTT. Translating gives CASFASRGTEAFF.

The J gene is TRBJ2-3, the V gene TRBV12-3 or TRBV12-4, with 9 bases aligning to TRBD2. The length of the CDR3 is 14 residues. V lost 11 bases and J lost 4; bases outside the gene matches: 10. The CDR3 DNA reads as TGTGCCGGAGCGGGGGGCGGGCCCTCAGATACGCAGTATTTT. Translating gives CAGAGGGPSDTQYF.

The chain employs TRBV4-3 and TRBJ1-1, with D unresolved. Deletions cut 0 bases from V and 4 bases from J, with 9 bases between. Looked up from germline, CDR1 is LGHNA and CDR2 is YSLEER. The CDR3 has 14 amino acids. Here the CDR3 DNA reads TGCGCCAGCAGCCAAGACGGACTTTCCACTGAAGCTTTCTTT. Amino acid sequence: CASSQDGLSTEAFF.

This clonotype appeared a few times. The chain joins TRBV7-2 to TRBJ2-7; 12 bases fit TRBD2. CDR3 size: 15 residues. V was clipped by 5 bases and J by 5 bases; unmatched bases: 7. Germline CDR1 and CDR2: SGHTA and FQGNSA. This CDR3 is CASSALAGGPDEQYF. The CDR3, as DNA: TGTGCCAGCAGCGCTCTAGCGGGGGGGCCGGACGAGCAGTACTTC.

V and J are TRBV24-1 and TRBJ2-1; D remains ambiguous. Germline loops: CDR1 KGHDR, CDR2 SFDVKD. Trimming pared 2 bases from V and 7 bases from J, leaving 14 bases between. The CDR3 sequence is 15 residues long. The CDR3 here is CATSDSTIGRNEQFF. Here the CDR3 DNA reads TGTGCCACCAGTGATTCGACAATCGGACGGAATGAGCAGTTCTTC.

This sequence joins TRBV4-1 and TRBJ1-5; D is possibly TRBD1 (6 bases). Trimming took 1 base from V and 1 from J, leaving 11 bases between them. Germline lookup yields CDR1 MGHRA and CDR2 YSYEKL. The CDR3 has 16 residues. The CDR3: CASSQGRGGSNQPQHF. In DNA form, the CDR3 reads TGCGCCAGCAGCCAAGGCAGGGGAGGGAGCAATCAGCCCCAGCATTTT.